The clone carrying this T cell receptor (beta chain) was observed a single time. Its antigen remains unknown. These data belong to a study of cytomegalovirus exposure and HLA in healthy donors. The PCR made use of 60 Vbeta and 13 Jbeta primers. Assay: immunoSEQ multiplex PCR; the TCRdb copy retains only in-frame clones and omits some. The table lists 200,000 to 300,000 clones, approximately 85% of them singletons. Regarding the study as a whole: The study carried out a later analysis of TCR beta sequences. It associated roughly 17,000 of them with specific HLA alleles at a false discovery rate of 0.05. Later analysis associated a missense DCLRE1C variant with TCR beta V- and J-gene trimming. Clonal expansion was found to be greater in HLA-associated TCR beta chains than in equally common others in a later analysis. CMV antigen specificity was confirmed in vitro for a few CMV-associated chains.

The CDR3 totals 10 residues. V was trimmed by 5 bases and J by 8 bases, leaving 7 bases between them. Germline V gene data show CDR1 as DFQATT and CDR2 as SNEGSKA (reference sequence). The material sequenced was PBMCs. This receptor was obtained from a woman aged 40 to 50 in good health and CMV-seropositive. The chain uses TRBV20-1 and TRBJ2-1, with D maybe TRBD2 (5 bases). The CDR3 protein is CSAPGDEQFF. CDR3 sequence (DNA): TGCAGTGCTCCCGGGGATGAGCAGTTCTTC.